Listed here are 24 T cell receptor beta chains from one sample, sequenced in a study of blood T cell repertoires in COVID-19. The method was immunoSEQ multiplex PCR; TCRdb's version includes in-frame clones alone and lacks a portion of them. The sample contains approximately 63,000 clones, more than 65% of which appear only once. Sequencing was done on a sample of peripheral blood. The receptors were sampled from a woman in her sixties or seventies with acute or convalescent COVID-19.

The genes are TRBV14 and TRBJ2-7; 7 bases match TRBD2. V lost 6 bases and J lost 3; bases outside the gene matches: 11. Germline-derived CDR1 and CDR2 are SGHDN and FVKESK. This CDR3 region has 15 residues. CDR3 in DNA: TGTGCCAGCAGAAGAAGATGGGGGGGTTACTACGAGCAGTACTTC. It specifies CASRRRWGGYYEQYF.

V usage is TRBV11-2 and J usage is TRBJ1-6; 8 bases are a match to TRBD1. The junction had 6 bases not matched to a gene; V was cut back by 4 bases and J by 1 base. Germline-derived CDR1 and CDR2 are SGHAT and FQNNGV. The CDR3 has 17 residues. The CDR3 DNA reads as TGTGCCAGCAGCTCCGACAGGGGTCGATCCTATAATTCACCCCTCCACTTT. It specifies CASSSDRGRSYNSPLHF.

The chain has TRBV15 and TRBJ1-6; no clear D. Germline V gene data show CDR1 as LNHNV and CDR2 as YYDKDF (reference sequence). CDR3 length: 15 amino acids. The germline V and J ends were trimmed by 3 bases and 9 bases, with 15 bases remaining between them. In nucleotides, the CDR3 is TGTGCCACCAGCAGCACAATGGGTGGGAGTTCACCCCTCCACTTT. As protein: CATSSTMGGSSPLHF.

The V gene is TRBV18, the J gene TRBJ2-2; D is unclear. This CDR3 region has 15 residues. Germline CDR1 reads KGHSH; CDR2 reads LQKENI. Trimming left V 3 bases short and J 1 base short, with 9 bases between. CDR3 sequence reads: CASSPPAGNTGELFF. The CDR3 DNA sequence: TGTGCCAGCTCACCCCCGGCAGGGAACACCGGGGAGCTGTTTTTT.

The V and J genes are TRBV5-4 and TRBJ2-3; D is possibly TRBD2 (5 bases). Per the germline V gene, CDR1 is SGHNT and CDR2 is YYREEE (reference sequence). The CDR3 is 12 residues long. V lost 3 bases and J lost 6, with 8 bases in between. CDR3 sequence: CASSWTSDTQYF. The CDR3 nucleotides are TGTGCCAGCAGCTGGACTTCGGATACGCAGTATTTT.

The V call is TRBV5-6, the J call TRBJ2-7; possibly TRBD2 for D (6 bases). The V end lost 0 bases, the J end lost 3 bases, and 16 bases lay between the germline ends. Germline V CDR1 and CDR2: SGHDT, YYEEEE. The length of the CDR3 is 16 residues. The CDR3 region is CASSLVGGPTGYEQYF. In DNA form, the CDR3 reads TGTGCCAGCAGCTTGGTGGGGGGACCGACCGGCTACGAGCAGTACTTC.

In its sample, this clone was seen once. The CDR3 spells CATSGSTTGLAGTDTQYF. CDR3 sequence (DNA): TGTGCCACCAGTGGCTCAACCACCGGACTAGCGGGTACAGATACGCAGTATTTT. J is TRBJ2-3 and V is TRBV24-1, with 11 nucleotides matching TRBD2. V lost 5 bases, J lost 3 bases, and 12 bases stayed unmatched. This CDR3 is built from 18 residues. Germline CDR1 KGHDR, CDR2 SFDVKD.

V usage is TRBV2 and J usage is TRBJ2-3; TRBD2 aligns across 12 bases. The trim removed 5 bases at V and 4 bases at J, leaving 1 base unmatched. From germline, CDR1 is SNHLY and CDR2 FYNNEI. This CDR3 has 14 amino acids. CDR3 sequence (DNA): TGTGCCAGCAGTCCTAGCGGGGGGGCAGATACGCAGTATTTT. This translates into CASSPSGGADTQYF.

For the CDR3, the DNA is TGTGCCAGCAGCTTAATAGGAGCGTCCACAGATACGCAGTATTTT. The encoded protein is CASSLIGASTDTQYF. The chain is built from TRBV11-2 and TRBJ2-3; D unclear. CDR3 length: 15 residues. V lost 2 bases, J lost 2 bases, and 11 bases lay in between. Looked up from germline, CDR1 is SGHAT and CDR2 is FQNNGV.

The rearrangement links TRBV27 to TRBJ1-2, with a possible D match to TRBD1 (5 bases). Germline lookup yields CDR1 MNHEY and CDR2 SMNVEV (reference sequence). V lost 7 bases and J lost 5, with 20 bases in between. This CDR3 is built from 15 residues. CDR3 nucleotide sequence: TGTGCCAGCACTCGAGTTGCGGGGGGAGGATATGGCTACACCTTC. Encoded protein: CASTRVAGGGYGYTF.

The chain combines TRBV12-3 or TRBV12-4 with TRBJ2-1; unclear D gene. The length of the CDR3 is 11 residues. V lost 3 bases and J lost 7, with 4 bases in between. The CDR3, as DNA: TGTGCCAGCAGTTTCGAGAATGAGCAGTTCTTC. Encoded protein: CASSFENEQFF.

The chain combines TRBV25-1 with TRBJ2-5; D is perhaps TRBD2 (6 bases). V was pared by 0 bases and J by 4 bases, with 18 bases between. The CDR3 sequence is 17 residues long. The germline gives CDR1 MGHDK, CDR2 SYGVNS. The CDR3 sequence is CASSEYGGSSLAETQYF. As DNA, the CDR3 is TGTGCCAGCAGTGAATATGGGGGGTCTAGCCTGGCAGAGACCCAGTACTTC.

In this sample, this clone turned up once. In nucleotides, the CDR3 is TGTGCCAGCAGCTTAGCTGCCCCCTTGCGGGGGCTAAGGACAGATACGCAGTATTTT. This sequence encodes CASSLAAPLRGLRTDTQYF. The V call is TRBV7-8, the J call TRBJ2-3, with D possibly being TRBD2 (7 bases). The germline V and J ends were trimmed by 0 bases and 3 bases, with 22 bases remaining between them. This CDR3 has 19 residues. From germline, CDR1 is SGHVS and CDR2 FQNEAQ.

This chain uses TRBV11-3 with TRBJ2-1; 10 bases agree with TRBD1. CDR3 length: 15 residues. Germline V CDR1 and CDR2: SGHNT, YENEEA. V trimming: 2 bases; J trimming: 6 bases; junction bases outside the gene matches: 4. CDR3 sequence reads: CASSLPGQGFNEQFF. CDR3 coding DNA: TGTGCCAGCAGCTTACCGGGACAGGGGTTCAATGAGCAGTTCTTC.

The genes are TRBV13 and TRBJ2-1; TRBD2 matches 9 bases. Germline loops: CDR1 PRHDT, CDR2 FYEKMQ (reference sequence). The CDR3 is made up of 13 amino acids. Germline trimming cut 5 bases from V and 9 bases from J; bases unmatched to any gene: 5. The CDR3 loop is CASSQGLAGEQFF. In DNA, the CDR3 is TGTGCCAGCAGCCAGGGACTAGCCGGTGAGCAGTTCTTC.

This clone was detected only once. The genes are TRBV3-1 (or the pseudogene TRBV3-2) and TRBJ2-1, with 11 bases that match TRBD2. The CDR3 totals 13 residues. Losses at the gene ends were 1 base for V and 10 bases for J; bases not matched to a gene: 0. CDR1 is LGHDT and CDR2 is YNNKEL in the germline V gene (reference sequence). CDR3 protein: CASSQVAGGEQFF. DNA of the CDR3: TGTGCCAGCAGCCAAGTAGCGGGGGGGGAGCAGTTCTTC.

The chain combines TRBV7-6 with TRBJ2-5, with 10 nucleotides matching TRBD2. V was clipped by 5 bases and J by 1 base; unmatched bases: 7. This CDR3 spans 16 amino acids. Per germline, CDR1 SGHVS and CDR2 FNYEAQ. In nucleotides, the CDR3 is TGTGCCAGCAGCCCTAAGCGGGGGGGGCCCCAAGAGACCCAGTACTTC. Its protein is CASSPKRGGPQETQYF.

The V call is TRBV3-1 (or the pseudogene TRBV3-2), the J call TRBJ2-7; tentative D call: TRBD2 (6 bases). The CDR3 length is 12 residues. Germline V lookup: CDR1 LGHDT, CDR2 YNNKEL (reference sequence). The V and J ends lost 8 bases and 3 bases respectively, with 11 bases between them. CDR3 in amino acids: CASQGGNYEQYF. In DNA, the CDR3 is TGTGCCAGCCAGGGCGGGAACTACGAGCAGTACTTC.

The gene calls are TRBV7-3 and TRBJ2-1; D unresolved. CDR1 and CDR2 from the germline V gene are SGHTA and FQGTGA. The CDR3 consists of 15 residues. Trimming removed 1 base at V and 9 bases at J, with 16 bases between. DNA of the CDR3: TGTGCCAGCAGCTTAAACCCGGTAGGCCACAGTGAGCAGTTCTTC. This sequence encodes CASSLNPVGHSEQFF.

V is TRBV29-1 and J is TRBJ1-1, with 7 bases aligning to TRBD1. This CDR3 has 14 residues. In germline, CDR1 is SQVTM, CDR2 ANQGSEA. After removal of 2 bases from V and 0 bases from J, the junction contained 3 bases not matched to a gene. The DNA of the CDR3 is TGCAGCGTTGAACGACAGGGCCTGAACACTGAAGCTTTCTTT. Its translation is CSVERQGLNTEAFF. Supplemented by reference TRBV29-1 and TRBJ1-1, the full variable domain reads SAVISQKPSRDICQRGTSLTIQCQVDSQVTMMFWYRQQPGQSLTLIATANQGSEATYESGFVIDKFPISRPNLTFSTLTVSNMSPEDSSIYLCSVERQGLNTEAFFGQGTRLTVV.

The chain joins TRBV5-1 to TRBJ2-3; D not certain. Per germline, CDR1 SGHRS and CDR2 YFSETQ. V was trimmed by 1 base and J by 3 bases, leaving 6 bases between them. The CDR3 totals 13 residues. CDR3 DNA sequence: TGCGCCAGCAGCTTGCAAGCTACAGATACGCAGTATTTT. Residues: CASSLQATDTQYF.

The gene calls are TRBV5-4 and TRBJ1-1; 7 positions match TRBD1. Germline lookup yields CDR1 SGHNT and CDR2 YYREEE (reference sequence). V shed 5 bases and J 1 base; nucleotides not matched to a gene: 8. This CDR3 comprises 15 residues. The CDR3 here is CASRLWAGGNTEAFF. The CDR3 coding sequence is TGTGCCAGCAGGCTGTGGGCAGGGGGGAACACTGAAGCTTTCTTT.

V is TRBV27 and J is TRBJ1-1; D is perhaps TRBD1 (5 bases). Trimming left V 3 bases short and J 1 base short, with 15 bases between. The germline V gene encodes CDR1 MNHEY and CDR2 SMNVEV (reference sequence). The CDR3 runs 16 residues. CDR3 bases: TGTGCCAGCAGTTTGGGCCTCGGGGGGGGGAACACTGAAGCTTTCTTT. This encodes CASSLGLGGGNTEAFF.

This clone was counted a few times. The chain couples TRBV29-1 to TRBJ1-2; 9 nucleotides match TRBD1. Germline V gene data show CDR1 as SQVTM and CDR2 as ANQGSEA. The CDR3 contains 13 residues. Losses at the gene ends were 5 bases for V and 6 bases for J; bases not matched to a gene: 7. CDR3 protein: CSVPGQGENGYTF. The CDR3 bases are TGCAGCGTTCCGGGACAGGGTGAAAATGGCTACACCTTC.